The rows below give T cell receptor beta chains drawn from one sample of a study of T-cell memory formation after mild COVID-19. TCRdb used MiXCR to reprocess the 5' RACE reads, holding one entry per CDR3 protein. Of approximately 260,000 distinct CDR3 sequences listed, roughly 17% are singletons. Sequenced material: PBMCs or a T cell subset sorted from them (not recorded which). The receptors come from a man between 18 and 29 years old who had mild COVID-19 (a few samples of this study predate the infection). Cell type and time point are not known. The CDR3 runs from the conserved cysteine through the conserved F or W. Fields, in order: CDR3 DNA, CDR3 protein, V gene, D gene, clone size, J gene. D genes are given only for firm matches. Only some rows state a clone size, as once, few, many or a class for expanded clones.

DNA: TGTGCCAGCAGCCGGACCCGTGAAGCTTTCTTT
CDR3: CASSRTREAFF
V: TRBV12-3/TRBV12-4
D: .
size: .
J: TRBJ1-1

DNA: TGTGCCAGCACCCCAGGGAGTGACGTGAACACTGAAGCTTTCTTT
CDR3: CASTPGSDVNTEAFF
V: TRBV28
D: .
size: .
J: TRBJ1-1

DNA: TGCAGTGCCAGGGACGGCGGGGCCTTTGGAAACACCATATATTTT
CDR3: CSARDGGAFGNTIYF
V: TRBV20-1
D: .
size: many
J: TRBJ1-3

DNA: TGCGCCAGCAGCCTACAGGGGGCAGACACCATATATTTT
CDR3: CASSLQGADTIYF
V: TRBV5-1
D: TRBD1
size: .
J: TRBJ1-3

DNA: TGTGCCAGCAGTGTCGCAGGGCTTTGGAAGCAGTTCTTC
CDR3: CASSVAGLWKQFF
V: TRBV12-3/TRBV12-4
D: .
size: many
J: TRBJ2-1

DNA: TGTGCCAGCAGCACCATACGGGGGGGCCTAGGGAATGAGCAGTTCTTC
CDR3: CASSTIRGGLGNEQFF
V: TRBV27
D: TRBD2
size: .
J: TRBJ2-1

DNA: TGCGCCAGCAGCAAAGCGAGGGATTCACCCCTCCACTTT
CDR3: CASSKARDSPLHF
V: TRBV4-1
D: .
size: many
J: TRBJ1-6

DNA: TGCGCCAGCAGCCAAGCCAGTAGCGGGGCGTATATCTCCGGGGAGCTGTTTTTT
CDR3: CASSQASSGAYISGELFF
V: TRBV4-1
D: TRBD2
size: .
J: TRBJ2-2

DNA: TGCGCCAGCCGGGTGGGGGCCAAAAACATTCAGTACTTC
CDR3: CASRVGAKNIQYF
V: TRBV10-2
D: .
size: many
J: TRBJ2-4

DNA: TGCGCCAGCAGCCAAGATCCGGCTGGAAACACCATATATTTT
CDR3: CASSQDPAGNTIYF
V: TRBV4-3
D: .
size: .
J: TRBJ1-3

DNA: TGTGCCAGCATCGGGACTAGAGATCTGAGAGAGACCCAGTACTTC
CDR3: CASIGTRDLRETQYF
V: TRBV5-6
D: TRBD2
size: many
J: TRBJ2-5

DNA: TGTGCCAGCAGTTACTCGGGCAGGGCCCAGCCCCAGCATTTT
CDR3: CASSYSGRAQPQHF
V: TRBV6-5
D: .
size: .
J: TRBJ1-5

DNA: TGTGCCACCAGTGAGGGGGGTCGGCGGGAGACCCAGTACTTC
CDR3: CATSEGGRRETQYF
V: TRBV24-1
D: .
size: .
J: TRBJ2-5

DNA: TGTGCCAGCAGTTTAGGCTCCCTTCATGAGCAGTTCTTC
CDR3: CASSLGSLHEQFF
V: TRBV12-3/TRBV12-4
D: .
size: .
J: TRBJ2-1

DNA: TGTGCCAGCAGCTTGAGGATCAGCGGGGAGCTGTTTTTT
CDR3: CASSLRISGELFF
V: TRBV5-6
D: .
size: .
J: TRBJ2-2

DNA: TGTGCCAGCTCTCCCCGAGGGCCCTCCTACGAGCAGTACTTC
CDR3: CASSPRGPSYEQYF
V: TRBV7-9
D: .
size: few
J: TRBJ2-7

DNA: TGTGCCAGCCGGGGGGCTAATCAGCCCCAGCATTTT
CDR3: CASRGANQPQHF
V: TRBV6-2/TRBV6-3
D: .
size: few
J: TRBJ1-5

DNA: TGTGCCAGCAGCGTAGGGCTTGGGCGAGGAGAGACCCAGTACTTC
CDR3: CASSVGLGRGETQYF
V: TRBV9
D: .
size: few
J: TRBJ2-5

DNA: TGTGCCAGCAGCAGCCGGGGTTCTACCACTGAAGCTTTCTTT
CDR3: CASSSRGSTTEAFF
V: TRBV3-1
D: .
size: few
J: TRBJ1-1

DNA: TGTGCCAGCAGGCCCGTCTGGGCTAGCGGGGGGACAGATACGCAGTATTTT
CDR3: CASRPVWASGGTDTQYF
V: TRBV7-9
D: TRBD2
size: few
J: TRBJ2-3

DNA: TGTGCCAGCAGCTCCCCGGGACTAGGCTCCTACGAGCAGTACTTC
CDR3: CASSSPGLGSYEQYF
V: TRBV7-2
D: TRBD2
size: .
J: TRBJ2-7

DNA: TGCGCCAGCAGCTACCAAGAGACCCAGTACTTC
CDR3: CASSYQETQYF
V: TRBV5-1
D: .
size: many
J: TRBJ2-5

DNA: TGCAGTGCCCGCTTAGCGGGGAGGAAAGAGACCCAGTACTTC
CDR3: CSARLAGRKETQYF
V: TRBV20-1
D: TRBD2
size: .
J: TRBJ2-5

DNA: TGCGCCAGCAGCAAAAGGGGGGCCACGGCGTCGTTGAACACTGAAGCTTTCTTT
CDR3: CASSKRGATASLNTEAFF
V: TRBV5-1
D: .
size: few
J: TRBJ1-1

DNA: TGTGCTAGTGGTTTGACACTAGCGGGGGCGAACACCGGGGAGCTGTTTTTT
CDR3: CASGLTLAGANTGELFF
V: TRBV12-5
D: TRBD2
size: .
J: TRBJ2-2